This paragraph reports one T cell receptor beta chain. Its antigen is undetermined. The data are from a study of T cells in Graves' hyperthyroidism and ophthalmopathy. With duration under 3 months, ophthalmopathy was active: Clinical Activity Score at least 3, NOSPECS at least 4. RNA transcripts served as the template for amplifying TCR beta CDR3 regions. When the TCR CDR3 underwent first-round RT-PCR, the HTBI primer set was used. One entry per CDR3 protein results from TCRdb running MiXCR on the multiplex PCR reads. Altogether roughly 650,000 distinct CDR3 sequences are present, roughly 16% being singletons, with the ten largest covering less than 3.5%. The ends were cut back, 2 bases at V and 3 bases at J, with 8 bases in the middle. The CDR3 is made up of 13 amino acids. CDR1 is SGHRS, CDR2 YFSETQ, per germline. Regarding the study as a whole: Most expanded thyroid clonotypes above 0.001 recurred in blood.

The chain uses TRBV5-1 and TRBJ1-1; D is unresolved. The sample comprised blood. The TCR sequence derives from a woman aged 40 to 50 with Graves' ophthalmopathy. The CDR3 DNA follows: TGCGCCAGCAGCTTTGACGGCCACACTGAAGCTTTCTTT. Translated, it gives CASSFDGHTEAFF.